The rows below give T cell receptor beta chains drawn from one sample of a study of blood T cell repertoires in COVID-19. Clones were read by immunoSEQ multiplex PCR, and TCRdb kept only the in-frame ones, dropping some. Here the sample spans about 370,000 clones, 89% being singletons. The source material was peripheral blood. These receptors originate from a woman between 25 and 40 years old with COVID-19, enrolled during active disease. Both conserved end residues are part of each CDR3. D genes are given only for firm matches. The size of a clone is reported for some rows only, either as once, few or many, or as a class for expanded clones.

clone size,J gene,V gene,CDR3 length,D gene,CDR3 protein,CDR3 DNA
-,TRBJ1-5,TRBV5-8,15,TRBD1,CASSPGQVSNQPQHF,TGTGCCAGCAGTCCGGGACAGGTTAGCAATCAGCCCCAGCATTTT
-,TRBJ2-3,TRBV5-6,17,-,CASSLALRVSGTDTQYF,TGTGCCAGCAGCTTGGCTTTGAGGGTATCGGGGACAGATACGCAGTATTTT
-,TRBJ2-3,TRBV10-1,16,-,CASSVWQDIDKDTQYF,TGCGCCAGCAGTGTATGGCAGGACATTGATAAGGATACGCAGTATTTT
-,TRBJ2-7,TRBV11-2,15,-,CASSLGEGVSYEQYF,TGTGCCAGCAGCTTAGGTGAAGGGGTGTCCTACGAGCAGTACTTC
-,TRBJ1-5,TRBV5-6,14,TRBD1,CASSLQGANQPQHF,TGTGCCAGCAGCTTACAGGGGGCCAATCAGCCCCAGCATTTT
-,TRBJ1-3,TRBV28,15,-,CASSLYPRTGNTIYF,TGTGCCAGCAGTTTATACCCCCGGACAGGAAACACCATATATTTT
-,TRBJ1-4,TRBV28,14,TRBD1,CASSWDSYNEKLFF,TGTGCCAGCAGTTGGGACAGCTATAATGAAAAACTGTTTTTT
once,TRBJ2-3,TRBV10-2,19,-,CASTHCIPVPEAGRDTQYF,TGCGCCAGCACCCACTGCATTCCGGTCCCGGAGGCAGGTAGGGATACGCAGTATTTT
-,TRBJ1-1,TRBV19,13,-,CASSRGQYTEAFF,TGTGCCAGTAGCCGCGGACAGTACACTGAAGCTTTCTTT
-,TRBJ1-2,TRBV27,18,-,CASSLLQDFSGEVYGYTF,TGTGCCAGCAGTTTACTTCAGGACTTTAGTGGTGAGGTCTATGGCTACACCTTC
-,TRBJ2-3,TRBV5-4,15,-,CASSFSGISTDTQYF,TGTGCCAGCAGCTTTAGCGGTATTAGCACAGATACGCAGTATTTT
-,TRBJ1-2,TRBV27,17,TRBD1,CASRRPHRGRLVYGYTF,TGTGCCAGCAGGCGCCCGCACAGGGGGCGGCTAGTCTATGGCTACACCTTC
-,TRBJ1-5,TRBV24-1,13,-,CATSGQGNQPQHF,TGTGCCACCAGTGGACAGGGCAATCAGCCCCAGCATTTT
-,TRBJ2-2,TRBV5-1,16,TRBD1,CASSLFGTVNTGELFF,TGCGCCAGCAGCTTGTTCGGGACAGTGAACACCGGGGAGCTGTTTTTT
once,TRBJ2-1,TRBV11-2,14,TRBD1,CASSSTGQVYEQFF,TGTGCCAGCAGCTCGACGGGACAGGTCTATGAGCAGTTCTTC
once,TRBJ2-1,TRBV7-9,15,-,CASSPRGAFNNEQFF,TGTGCCAGCAGCCCCCGGGGGGCCTTTAACAATGAGCAGTTCTTC
once,TRBJ2-3,TRBV6-8,17,-,CASSSSSRNSSTDTQYF,TGTGCCAGCAGTTCTTCCTCGAGAAATTCTAGCACAGATACGCAGTATTTT
once,TRBJ2-7,TRBV14,16,-,CASSQDTGKFSYEQYF,TGTGCCAGCAGCCAAGATACAGGAAAATTCTCCTACGAGCAGTACTTC
-,TRBJ2-1,TRBV7-2,16,-,CASSLAGGGQYNEQFF,TGTGCCAGCAGCTTAGCGGGCGGGGGCCAGTACAATGAGCAGTTCTTC
-,TRBJ2-7,TRBV5-4,15,TRBD2,CASSLGSGGLYEQYF,TGTGCCAGCAGCTTGGGTAGCGGGGGCCTCTACGAGCAGTACTTC
-,TRBJ2-2,TRBV19,13,TRBD1,CATEGGRTGELFF,TGTGCCACCGAAGGGGGCCGCACCGGGGAGCTGTTTTTT
-,TRBJ2-2,TRBV12-5,20,-,CASGLVPRGILAENTGELFF,TGTGCTAGTGGTTTGGTACCCAGGGGTATCCTAGCGGAAAACACCGGGGAGCTGTTTTTT
-,TRBJ2-1,TRBV10-3,12,-,CAISAARDEQFF,TGTGCCATCAGTGCCGCCAGGGATGAGCAGTTCTTC
-,TRBJ2-7,TRBV5-4,14,TRBD1,CASSLGQGDDEQYF,TGTGCCAGCAGCCTGGGACAGGGCGACGACGAGCAGTACTTC
-,TRBJ2-1,TRBV11-3,16,-,CASSPRSASLYNEQFF,TGTGCCAGCAGCCCGCGTAGCGCGAGCCTCTACAATGAGCAGTTCTTC
-,TRBJ1-4,TRBV5-1,15,TRBD1,CASSVYRGANEKLFF,TGCGCCAGCAGCGTTTACAGGGGTGCTAATGAAAAACTGTTTTTT
-,TRBJ1-6,TRBV4-3,15,-,CASSQDTGIGSPLHF,TGCGCCAGCAGCCAAGATACGGGTATCGGTTCACCCCTCCACTTT
-,TRBJ1-6,TRBV19,18,TRBD1,CASSILFLLTGTKGPLHF,TGTGCCAGTAGTATTCTTTTCTTGTTGACAGGGACCAAGGGACCCCTCCACTTT
-,TRBJ1-1,TRBV5-5,15,-,CASSLWDTVNTEAFF,TGTGCCAGCAGCTTGTGGGACACGGTGAACACTGAAGCTTTCTTT
-,TRBJ1-1,TRBV18,12,-,CASSPLNTEAFF,TGTGCCAGCTCACCACTAAACACTGAAGCTTTCTTT
few,TRBJ1-1,TRBV6-5,13,-,CPRAHRRGTEAFF,TGTCCCCGGGCACATCGGCGGGGGACTGAAGCTTTCTTT
-,TRBJ2-1,TRBV9,15,TRBD2,CASSAGTSDYNEQFF,TGTGCCAGCAGCGCCGGGACTAGCGATTACAATGAGCAGTTCTTC
-,TRBJ1-5,TRBV10-2,16,TRBD1,CASSVQGAVSNQPQHF,TGCGCCAGCAGTGTACAGGGGGCGGTTAGCAATCAGCCCCAGCATTTT
once,TRBJ2-5,TRBV6-2/TRBV6-3,16,TRBD2,CASSKPSTSAQETQYF,TGTGCCAGCAGTAAACCCTCAACTAGCGCTCAAGAGACCCAGTACTTC